The rows below give T cell receptor beta chains drawn from one sample of a study of cytotoxic CD8 clonotypes in ibrutinib-treated CLL. Assay used: immunoSEQ multiplex PCR; TCRdb lists only in-frame clones, some missing. The table includes under 300,000 clones, roughly 70% detected once. Sample: PBMCs, taken after 24 months of ibrutinib treatment. The receptors derive from a human donor with chronic lymphocytic leukemia. Each CDR3 is given with its conserved first and last residue. A D gene is named only where the DNA matches it firmly.

j_call	v_call	d_call	cdr3_aa
TRBJ2-7	TRBV7-8	TRBD1	CASSSTGTGFYEQYF
TRBJ1-5	TRBV28	.	CASKRLAPQGPQHF
TRBJ2-3	TRBV15	TRBD2	CATSRRSSGRGDTQYF
TRBJ2-7	TRBV28	.	CASSRDQTYEQYF
TRBJ1-2	TRBV14	TRBD1	CASSPGTGYGYTF
TRBJ1-1	TRBV29-1	.	CSVRQVMNTEAFF
TRBJ1-5	TRBV28	TRBD1	CASRNAQGDQPQHF
TRBJ2-7	TRBV6-5	.	CASSYSWGPEIYEQYF
TRBJ1-5	TRBV11-2	.	CASSPDGLANQPQHF
TRBJ2-5	TRBV7-6	.	CASSLPGLTQYF
TRBJ2-2	TRBV29-1	TRBD2	CSPVLAGKVGELFF
TRBJ2-1	TRBV7-3	.	CASSPGQTYNEQLF
TRBJ1-2	TRBV7-6	TRBD1	CASSPGQGAGGYTF
TRBJ2-7	TRBV7-3	.	CASSLDGAEQYF
TRBJ1-2	TRBV28	.	CASTRGLLFYTF
TRBJ1-5	TRBV30	.	CAWSSQGQQPQHF
TRBJ2-5	TRBV6-1	.	CASNGTPQETQYF
TRBJ1-5	TRBV5-4	.	CAISTAKQNQPQHF
TRBJ2-6	TRBV10-1	.	CASSDHAGAGANVLTF
TRBJ1-2	TRBV2	TRBD1	CASRTQGADGYTF
TRBJ2-1	TRBV11-3	.	CASSREGRKDNEQFF
TRBJ1-5	TRBV5-1	.	CASSYRGSQPQHF
TRBJ2-3	TRBV5-1	TRBD2	CASRPGLAGIDTQYF
TRBJ2-5	TRBV18	TRBD1	CASSPPGQFSETQYF
TRBJ1-2	TRBV9	TRBD1	CASSPGTEYYGYTF
TRBJ2-7	TRBV7-3	TRBD2	CASSFGLGSYEQYF
TRBJ2-2	TRBV7-7	.	CASSLQAEHTGELFF
TRBJ1-1	TRBV6-5	.	CASSYSMDTEAFF
TRBJ2-3	TRBV11-2	.	CASSLDGLTTDTQYF
TRBJ2-7	TRBV5-1	.	CASSWGASYEQYF
TRBJ1-2	TRBV2	.	CASHRGSDGTYGYTF
TRBJ2-1	TRBV27	TRBD2	CASSPSSGRGKEQFF
TRBJ1-5	TRBV6-1	.	CATSRWDGNQPQHF
TRBJ2-6	TRBV27	.	CASSLTSGANVLTF
TRBJ1-1	TRBV5-1	TRBD1	CASIGTGNTEAFF
TRBJ2-1	TRBV5-1	.	CASSLMRGRREQFF
TRBJ1-1	TRBV20-1	.	CSAAPNTEAFF
TRBJ1-2	TRBV30	.	CAWSVTQGYGYTF
TRBJ2-1	TRBV7-3	TRBD2	CASSWTSGTHNEQFF
TRBJ2-7	TRBV28	.	CASSFLAGYEQYF
TRBJ2-7	TRBV6-5	TRBD1	CASSYSTGGLYEQYF
TRBJ2-1	TRBV4-2	.	CASSQVALRDSYNEQFF
TRBJ2-1	TRBV7-3	.	CASSLIGYEQFF
TRBJ2-1	TRBV5-1	TRBD2	CASSLVAGFYNEQFF
TRBJ2-2	TRBV25-1	.	CASSEYLVEDTGELFF
TRBJ1-4	TRBV30	.	CAWSAGGKEKLFF
TRBJ1-5	TRBV27	.	CASSLGSSNQPQHF
TRBJ1-5	TRBV18	TRBD1	CASSPYRGEENQPQHF
TRBJ2-7	TRBV7-9	TRBD1	CASSRSGTGGVEQYF
TRBJ2-3	TRBV7-2	.	CASSQFQGTDTQYF
TRBJ2-3	TRBV18	.	CASSYSEAPDTQYF
TRBJ2-1	TRBV29-1	.	CSVPAGVGNEQFF
TRBJ2-7	TRBV4-2	.	CASSQDLERTEQYF